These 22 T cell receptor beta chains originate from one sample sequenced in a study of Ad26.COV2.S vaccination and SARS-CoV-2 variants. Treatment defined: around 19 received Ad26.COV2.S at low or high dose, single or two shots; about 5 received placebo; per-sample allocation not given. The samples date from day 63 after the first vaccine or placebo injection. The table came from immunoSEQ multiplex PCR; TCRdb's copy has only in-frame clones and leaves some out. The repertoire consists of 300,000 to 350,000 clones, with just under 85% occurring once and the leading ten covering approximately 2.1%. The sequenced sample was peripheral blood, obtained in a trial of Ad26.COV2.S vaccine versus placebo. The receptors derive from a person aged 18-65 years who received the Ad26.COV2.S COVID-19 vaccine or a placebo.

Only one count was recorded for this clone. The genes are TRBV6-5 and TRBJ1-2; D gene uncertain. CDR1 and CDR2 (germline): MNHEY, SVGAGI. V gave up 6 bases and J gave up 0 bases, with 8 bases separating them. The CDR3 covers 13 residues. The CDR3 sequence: CASRGSSNYGYTF. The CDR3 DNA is TGTGCCAGCAGGGGGTCTTCTAACTATGGCTACACCTTC.

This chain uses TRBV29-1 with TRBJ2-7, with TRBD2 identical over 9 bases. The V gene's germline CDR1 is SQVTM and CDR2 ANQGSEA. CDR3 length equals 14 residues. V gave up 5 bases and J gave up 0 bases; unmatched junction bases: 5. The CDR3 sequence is CSVPSGVSSYEQYF. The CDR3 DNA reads TGCAGCGTTCCTAGCGGGGTGTCCTCCTACGAGCAGTACTTC.

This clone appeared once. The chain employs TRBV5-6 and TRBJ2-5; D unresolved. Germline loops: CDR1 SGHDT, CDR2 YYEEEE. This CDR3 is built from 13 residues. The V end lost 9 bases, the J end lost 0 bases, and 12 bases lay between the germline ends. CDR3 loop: CATNTNYQETQYF. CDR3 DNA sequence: TGTGCCACCAATACCAATTACCAAGAGACCCAGTACTTC.

The CDR3 here is CASRDSSYEQYF. The DNA of the CDR3 is TGTGCCAGCAGGGACAGCTCCTACGAGCAGTACTTC. This chain joins TRBV6-4 and TRBJ2-7, with D perhaps matching TRBD1 (6 bases). Germline CDR1 is MRHNA and CDR2 is SNTAGT. CDR3 length equals 12 residues. V was clipped by 6 bases and J by 0 bases, with 6 bases between them.

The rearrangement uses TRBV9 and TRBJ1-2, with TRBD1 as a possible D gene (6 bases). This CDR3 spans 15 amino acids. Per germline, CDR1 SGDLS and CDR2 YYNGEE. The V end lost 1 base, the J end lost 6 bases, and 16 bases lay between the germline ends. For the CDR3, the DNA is TGTGCCAGCAGCGTATATTCAGGGGAGGACGATGGCTACACCTTC. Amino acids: CASSVYSGEDDGYTF.

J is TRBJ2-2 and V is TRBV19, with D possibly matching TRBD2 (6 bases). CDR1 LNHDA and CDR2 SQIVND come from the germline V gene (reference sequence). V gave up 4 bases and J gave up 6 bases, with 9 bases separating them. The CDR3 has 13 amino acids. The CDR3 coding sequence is TGTGCCAGTAGTACCCGCGGGGCCGGGGAGCTGTTTTTT. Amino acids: CASSTRGAGELFF.

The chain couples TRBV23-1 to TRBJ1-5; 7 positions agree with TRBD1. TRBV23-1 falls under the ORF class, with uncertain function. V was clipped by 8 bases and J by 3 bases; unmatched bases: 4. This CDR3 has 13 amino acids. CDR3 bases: TGCGCCAGCTTGGACAGGTTCAATCAGCCCCAGCATTTT. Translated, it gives CASLDRFNQPQHF.

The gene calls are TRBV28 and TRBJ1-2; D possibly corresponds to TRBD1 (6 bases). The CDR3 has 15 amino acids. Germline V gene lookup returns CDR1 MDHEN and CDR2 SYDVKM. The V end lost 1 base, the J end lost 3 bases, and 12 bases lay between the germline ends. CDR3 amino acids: CASSLSGAIYYGYTF. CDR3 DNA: TGTGCCAGCAGTTTATCAGGGGCGATATACTATGGCTACACCTTC.

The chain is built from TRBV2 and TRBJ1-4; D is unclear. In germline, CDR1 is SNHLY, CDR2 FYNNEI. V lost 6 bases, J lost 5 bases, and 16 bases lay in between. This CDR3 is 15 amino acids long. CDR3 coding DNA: TGTGCCAGCAGCCTTACCAGGACTAGGAATGAAAAACTGTTTTTT. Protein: CASSLTRTRNEKLFF.

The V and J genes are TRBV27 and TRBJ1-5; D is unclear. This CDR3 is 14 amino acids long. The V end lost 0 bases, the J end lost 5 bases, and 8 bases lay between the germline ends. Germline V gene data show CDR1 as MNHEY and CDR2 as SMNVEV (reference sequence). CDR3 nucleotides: TGTGCCAGCAGTTTATCGTCCTCCTATCAGCCCCAGCATTTT. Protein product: CASSLSSSYQPQHF.

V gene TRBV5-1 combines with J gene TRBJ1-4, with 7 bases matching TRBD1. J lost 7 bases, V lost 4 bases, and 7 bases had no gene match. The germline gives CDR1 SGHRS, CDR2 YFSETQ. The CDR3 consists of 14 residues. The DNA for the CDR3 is TGCGCCAGCAGCCCCGGGACAGCGGGTGAAAAACTGTTTTTT. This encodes CASSPGTAGEKLFF.

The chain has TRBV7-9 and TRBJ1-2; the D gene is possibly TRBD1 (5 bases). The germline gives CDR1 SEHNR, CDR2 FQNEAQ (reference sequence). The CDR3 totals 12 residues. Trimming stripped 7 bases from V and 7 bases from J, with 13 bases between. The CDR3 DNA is TGTGCCAGCAACCCCGGGGCTTCTGGCTACACCTTC. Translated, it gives CASNPGASGYTF.

The CDR3 DNA reads as TGCGCCCCTGGGACTAGCCCCTCGGGGGAGCAGTACTTC. The encoded protein is CAPGTSPSGEQYF. The chain employs TRBV5-1 and TRBJ2-7; 9 nucleotides line up with TRBD2. Germline CDR1 is SGHRS and CDR2 is YFSETQ. The CDR3 covers 13 residues. Trimming took 10 bases from V and 7 from J; bases not matched to a gene: 12. Drawing the rest from reference TRBV5-1 and TRBJ2-7, the complete variable domain is KAGVTQTPRYLIKTRGQQVTLSCSPISGHRSVSWYQQTPGQGLQFLFEYFSETQRNKGNFPGRFSGRQFSNSRSEMNVSTLELGDSALYLCAPGTSPSGEQYFGPGTRLTVT.

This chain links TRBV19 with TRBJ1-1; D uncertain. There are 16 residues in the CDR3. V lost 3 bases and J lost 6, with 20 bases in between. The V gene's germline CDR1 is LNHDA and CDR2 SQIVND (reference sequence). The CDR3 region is CASSIPTVAGRAEAFF. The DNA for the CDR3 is TGTGCCAGTAGTATCCCTACAGTGGCGGGTAGGGCTGAAGCTTTCTTT.

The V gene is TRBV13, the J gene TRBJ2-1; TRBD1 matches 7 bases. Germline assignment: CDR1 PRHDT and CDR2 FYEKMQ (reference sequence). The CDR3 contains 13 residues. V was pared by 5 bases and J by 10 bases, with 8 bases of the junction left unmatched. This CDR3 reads CASSLLQGKEQFF. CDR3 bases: TGTGCCAGCAGCCTACTACAGGGGAAAGAGCAGTTCTTC.

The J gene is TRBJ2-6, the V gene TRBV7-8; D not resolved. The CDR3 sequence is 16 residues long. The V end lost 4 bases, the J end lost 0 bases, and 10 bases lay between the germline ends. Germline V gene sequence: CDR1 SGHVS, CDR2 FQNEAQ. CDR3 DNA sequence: TGTGCCAGCAGCTCAATCAAGCTCTCTGGGGCCAACGTCCTGACTTTC. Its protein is CASSSIKLSGANVLTF.

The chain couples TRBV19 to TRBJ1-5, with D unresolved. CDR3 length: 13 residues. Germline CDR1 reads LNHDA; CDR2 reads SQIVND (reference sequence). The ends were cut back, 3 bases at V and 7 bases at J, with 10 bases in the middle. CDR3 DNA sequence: TGTGCCAGTAGTATTAGAAGTATACAGCCCCAGCATTTT. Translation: CASSIRSIQPQHF.

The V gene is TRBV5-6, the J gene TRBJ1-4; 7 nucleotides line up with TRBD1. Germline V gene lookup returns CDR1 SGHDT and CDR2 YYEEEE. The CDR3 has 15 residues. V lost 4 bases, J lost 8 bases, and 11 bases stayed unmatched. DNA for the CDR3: TGTGCCAGCAGCCGGAACGACAGGGAGTACGAAAAACTGTTTTTT. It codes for CASSRNDREYEKLFF.

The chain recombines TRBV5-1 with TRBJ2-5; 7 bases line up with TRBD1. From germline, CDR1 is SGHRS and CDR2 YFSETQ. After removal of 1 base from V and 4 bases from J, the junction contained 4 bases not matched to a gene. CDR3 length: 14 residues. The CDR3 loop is CASSLTGVGETQYF. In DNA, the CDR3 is TGCGCCAGCAGCTTGACAGGGGTTGGAGAGACCCAGTACTTC.

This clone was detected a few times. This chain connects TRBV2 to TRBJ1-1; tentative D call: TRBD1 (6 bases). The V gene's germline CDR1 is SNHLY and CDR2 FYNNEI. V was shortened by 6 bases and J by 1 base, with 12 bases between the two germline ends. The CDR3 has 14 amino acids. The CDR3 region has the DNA TGTGCCAGCAGCTTACAGGGAAGGAACACTGAAGCTTTCTTT. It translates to CASSLQGRNTEAFF.

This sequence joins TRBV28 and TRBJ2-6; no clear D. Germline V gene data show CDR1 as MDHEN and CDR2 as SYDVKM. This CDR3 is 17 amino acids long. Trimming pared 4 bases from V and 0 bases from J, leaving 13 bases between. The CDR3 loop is CASSSVGQHSGANVLTF. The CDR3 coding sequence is TGTGCCAGCAGTTCGGTCGGGCAGCACTCTGGGGCCAACGTCCTGACTTTC.

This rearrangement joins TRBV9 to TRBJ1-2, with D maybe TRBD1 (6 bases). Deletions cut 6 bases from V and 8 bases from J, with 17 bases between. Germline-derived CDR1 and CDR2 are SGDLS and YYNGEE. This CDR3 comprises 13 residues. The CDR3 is CASTPWGGYGYTF. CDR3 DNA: TGTGCCAGCACCCCGTGGGGGGGCTACGGCTACACCTTC.